These 32 T cell receptor beta chains came from one sample sequenced in a study of cytomegalovirus exposure and HLA in healthy donors. The PCR was carried out with 60 Vbeta primers and 13 Jbeta primers. Clones were sequenced by immunoSEQ multiplex PCR, and TCRdb holds only the in-frame ones, with some missing. The data show roughly 150,000 clones, with roughly 80% seen just once and roughly 10% held by the top ten. The sample taken for sequencing was PBMCs. The receptors were gathered from a man younger than 30 in good health and CMV-seropositive.

The chain uses TRBV27 and TRBJ2-1; 11 nucleotides match TRBD1. The V segment lost 6 bases and the J segment 10 bases; nucleotides outside the gene matches: 8. The CDR3 is 14 residues long. Germline lookup yields CDR1 MNHEY and CDR2 SMNVEV (reference sequence). CDR3 bases: TGTGCCAGCAGAGGGACAGGGGGGCTGAAGGAGCAGTTCTTC. Translated, it gives CASRGTGGLKEQFF.

The chain carries TRBV29-1 and TRBJ2-3; 13 positions agree with TRBD2. V was pared by 2 bases and J by 3 bases, with 8 bases of the junction left unmatched. The V gene's germline CDR1 is SQVTM and CDR2 ANQGSEA. The CDR3 length is 17 residues. Here the CDR3 reads CSVESLRLAGGTDTQYF. CDR3 nucleotide sequence: TGCAGCGTTGAAAGCCTCCGACTAGCGGGAGGAACAGATACGCAGTATTTT.

CDR3 loop: CASSSPRTSGPSYEQYF. CDR3 coding DNA: TGTGCCAGCAGCTCCCCCCGGACTAGCGGACCCTCCTACGAGCAGTACTTC. V usage is TRBV11-1 and J usage is TRBJ2-7; 10 nucleotides line up with TRBD2. The CDR3 has 17 amino acids. Germline V CDR1 and CDR2: SGHAT, FQDESV (reference sequence). With 4 bases clipped from V and 0 bases from J, the junction kept 9 bases outside the gene matches.

This clone showed up just a few times. The chain uses TRBV6-6 and TRBJ2-5; no clear D gene. Germline V gene lookup returns CDR1 MNHNY and CDR2 SVGAGI (reference sequence). The CDR3 length is 15 residues. V was pared by 1 base and J by 4 bases, with 13 bases between. CDR3 nucleotide sequence: TGTGCCAGCAGTTACTTTAGCTCGAAAGCAGAGACCCAGTACTTC. Translating it yields CASSYFSSKAETQYF.

This chain joins TRBV30 and TRBJ1-5, with no clear D. CDR3 length: 15 residues. Germline lookup yields CDR1 GTSNPN and CDR2 SVGIG (reference sequence). Trimming took off 2 bases at V and 5 bases at J, with 16 bases between the two ends. The CDR3 bases are TGTGCCTGGAGTAGGGTATCGGGAGGCGATCAGCCCCAGCATTTT. It encodes CAWSRVSGGDQPQHF.

This clone was seen only once. The J gene is TRBJ2-7, the V gene TRBV19; TRBD2 matches 10 bases. Trimming removed 2 bases from V and 4 bases from J; junction bases left unmatched: 5. CDR1 and CDR2 from the germline V gene are LNHDA and SQIVND (reference sequence). CDR3 length equals 15 residues. In DNA, the CDR3 is TGTGCCAGTAGTATACTAGCGGGAGAAGCATACGAGCAGTACTTC. This gives the protein CASSILAGEAYEQYF.

This chain connects TRBV2 to TRBJ1-1; 11 bases line up with TRBD1. V gave up 6 bases and J gave up 0 bases; unmatched junction bases: 15. Germline loops: CDR1 SNHLY, CDR2 FYNNEI. The length of the CDR3 is 19 residues. CDR3 coding DNA: TGTGCCAGCAGCAGGGCCGGGAGGACAGGGGGCCTATTGAACACTGAAGCTTTCTTT. This translates into CASSRAGRTGGLLNTEAFF.

V is TRBV27 and J is TRBJ2-2; D gene uncertain. Trimming shortened V by 3 bases and J by 0 bases, and 8 bases separated the two germline ends. This CDR3 has 15 amino acids. CDR1 is MNHEY, CDR2 SMNVEV, per germline (reference sequence). Here the CDR3 reads CASSLIQTNTGELFF. The CDR3 region has the DNA TGTGCCAGCAGTTTGATACAGACGAACACCGGGGAGCTGTTTTTT.

The CDR3 sequence: CASSLFGTGDYEQYF. The DNA of the CDR3 is TGTGCCAGTAGTTTATTCGGGACAGGGGACTACGAGCAGTACTTC. J is TRBJ2-7 and V is TRBV19; 10 bases fit TRBD1. Losses at the gene ends were 5 bases for V and 3 bases for J; bases not matched to a gene: 7. CDR3 length: 15 residues. Germline V lookup: CDR1 LNHDA, CDR2 SQIVND (reference sequence).

The V and J genes are TRBV5-4 and TRBJ2-2, with 8 nucleotides matching TRBD1. Trimming at V came to 4 bases and at J to 5 bases, leaving 13 bases not matched to a gene. The germline V gene encodes CDR1 SGHNT and CDR2 YYREEE (reference sequence). The CDR3 totals 17 residues. CDR3 nucleotides: TGTGCCAGCAGCGTCTCCCCTGGACAGGGAAAAACCGGGGAGCTGTTTTTT. This sequence encodes CASSVSPGQGKTGELFF. The full variable domain, with the rest looked up from reference TRBV5-4 and TRBJ2-2, is ETGVTQSPTHLIKTRGQQVTLRCSSQSGHNTVSWYQQALGQGPQFIFQYYREEENGRGNFPPRFSGLQFPNYSSELNVNALELDDSALYLCASSVSPGQGKTGELFFGEGSRLTVL.

Notes on this clone: Germline and junction disagree at one end, which may indicate a read error. This chain connects TRBV7-9 to TRBJ2-7, with 10 bases matching TRBD1. The germline V gene encodes CDR1 SEHNR and CDR2 FQNEAQ (reference sequence). The CDR3 loop spans 14 amino acids. Here the CDR3 DNA reads TGTTCCAGCAGCCCCGGGACAGGGGAAAACGAGCAGTACTTC. This codes for CSSSPGTGENEQYF.

The gene calls are TRBV11-2 and TRBJ2-1; D not resolved. CDR1 SGHAT and CDR2 FQNNGV come from the germline V gene. The germline V and J ends were trimmed by 3 bases and 4 bases, with 4 bases remaining between them. The CDR3 is made up of 12 amino acids. The CDR3 sequence is CASSLSYNEQFF. The CDR3, as DNA: TGTGCCAGCAGCTTGTCGTACAATGAGCAGTTCTTC.

The DNA for the CDR3 is TGTGCCACAAGACTAGCGGGATTGTTCTTC. Translated, it gives CATRLAGLFF. The chain employs TRBV2 and TRBJ2-1; 11 bases line up with TRBD2. Germline V lookup: CDR1 SNHLY, CDR2 FYNNEI. V trimming: 10 bases; J trimming: 15 bases; junction bases outside the gene matches: 5. The CDR3 length is 10 residues.

This chain joins TRBV5-4 and TRBJ2-6, with D tentatively TRBD1 (6 bases). Trimming shortened V by 5 bases and J by 2 bases, and 14 bases separated the two germline ends. Germline V gives CDR1 SGHNT, CDR2 YYREEE (reference sequence). The CDR3 runs 16 residues. The CDR3 sequence is CASRPSPGAGANVLTF. CDR3 DNA sequence: TGTGCCAGCAGGCCAAGCCCAGGGGCTGGGGCCAACGTCCTGACTTTC.

The chain links TRBV6-5 to TRBJ2-5; 11 bases are a match to TRBD2. Looked up from germline, CDR1 is MNHEY and CDR2 is SVGAGI. The CDR3 has 15 amino acids. Trimming took 7 bases from V and 5 from J; bases not matched to a gene: 9. The CDR3 loop reads CASTTSGSLGETQYF. The CDR3 nucleotides read TGTGCCAGCACAACTAGCGGGAGCTTAGGGGAGACCCAGTACTTC.

The chain combines TRBV19 with TRBJ1-2; D uncertain. Germline V gives CDR1 LNHDA, CDR2 SQIVND (reference sequence). Trimming removed 6 bases from V and 4 bases from J, with 15 bases in between. CDR3 length equals 14 residues. CDR3 region: CASSPTGTVYGYTF. The CDR3 nucleotides read TGTGCCAGTAGCCCGACCGGCACAGTCTATGGCTACACCTTC.

The V call is TRBV15, the J call TRBJ2-1; 13 bases map to TRBD2. With 6 bases clipped from V and 9 bases from J, the junction kept 11 bases outside the gene matches. CDR3 size: 16 residues. In germline, CDR1 is LNHNV, CDR2 YYDKDF (reference sequence). The CDR3 region has the DNA TGTGCCACCAGGGCCATACTAGCGGGAGGGGCGGGTGAGCAGTTCTTC. Its translation: CATRAILAGGAGEQFF. Based on the CDR3 plus reference TRBV15 and TRBJ2-1, the full variable domain is DAMVIQNPRYQVTQFGKPVTLSCSQTLNHNVMYWYQQKSSQAPKLLFHYYDKDFNNEADTPDNFQSRRPNTSFCFLDIRSPGLGDTAMYLCATRAILAGGAGEQFFGPGTRLTVL.

The V call is TRBV7-6, the J call TRBJ1-3; possibly TRBD1 for D (5 bases). The germline gives CDR1 SGHVS, CDR2 FNYEAQ. The CDR3 is 15 residues long. The V and J ends lost 2 bases and 4 bases respectively, with 12 bases between them. CDR3 sequence reads: CASSLPGGTGNTIYF. The CDR3 DNA is TGTGCCAGCAGCTTACCTGGCGGGACCGGAAACACCATATATTTT.

This clone was counted a few times. The chain carries TRBV6-6 and TRBJ1-1; 7 nucleotides line up with TRBD1. V lost 6 bases, J lost 4 bases, and 8 bases stayed unmatched. CDR3 length: 14 residues. Germline CDR1 MNHNY, CDR2 SVGAGI (reference sequence). In nucleotides, the CDR3 is TGTGCCAGCAGGGATAGGGGGCGCGTCACTGAAGCTTTCTTT. This gives the protein CASRDRGRVTEAFF.

For this clone: Other DNA sequences in this specimen translate into the identical CDR3. This sequence joins TRBV29-1 and TRBJ1-1; D not resolved. The length of the CDR3 is 13 residues. Trimming cost V 5 bases and J 0 bases, with 10 bases left between them. In germline, CDR1 is SQVTM, CDR2 ANQGSEA. For the CDR3, the DNA is TGCAGCGTTCGGCGAGGCATGAACACTGAAGCTTTCTTT. Translated, it gives CSVRRGMNTEAFF.

V is TRBV14 and J is TRBJ2-7, with D unclear. Germline values: CDR1 SGHDN, CDR2 FVKESK. This CDR3 region has 13 residues. With 1 base removed from V and 2 bases from J, the gap between germline ends came to 6 bases. CDR3 DNA: TGTGCCAGCAGCCAAGGCTACCCCTACGAGCAGTACTTC. Translation gives CASSQGYPYEQYF.

The chain recombines TRBV10-2 with TRBJ2-5; 10 bases fit TRBD2. Germline values: CDR1 WSHSY, CDR2 SAAADI. The ends lost 6 bases at V and 2 bases at J; junction bases unmatched: 9. The CDR3 has 16 amino acids. This chain's CDR3 is CASSNLAGDSQETQYF. CDR3 coding DNA: TGCGCCAGCAGCAATCTAGCGGGAGACTCTCAAGAGACCCAGTACTTC.

V gene TRBV2 combines with J gene TRBJ2-5; no reliable D call. The J call is uncertain, as TRBJ2-7 better fits the DNA end. CDR1 and CDR2 from the germline V gene are SNHLY and FYNNEI. This CDR3 has 15 residues. CDR3 DNA: TGTGCCAGCAGTGAAGCGCTGATCGGGTCCTACGAGCAGTACTTC. Its translation: CASSEALIGSYEQYF.

The J gene is TRBJ1-5, the V gene TRBV2; the D gene is possibly TRBD1 (6 bases). Germline V gene lookup returns CDR1 SNHLY and CDR2 FYNNEI. The V gene lost 7 bases and the J gene lost 4 bases, with 11 bases spanning the gap. CDR3 length: 13 amino acids. The CDR3 sequence is CASTLDRNQPQHF. The CDR3 region has the DNA TGTGCCAGCACCTTGGACAGAAATCAGCCCCAGCATTTT. Supplemented by reference TRBV2 and TRBJ1-5, the full variable domain reads EPEVTQTPSHQVTQMGQEVILRCVPISNHLYFYWYRQILGQKVEFLVSFYNNEISEKSEIFDDQFSVERPDGSNFTLKIRSTKLEDSAMYFCASTLDRNQPQHFGDGTRLSIL.

In this sample, this clone turned up a few times. J is TRBJ2-5 and V is TRBV5-1; D not resolved. V lost 1 base and J lost 1, with 5 bases in between. The CDR3 runs to 13 residues. The germline CDR1 and CDR2 sequences are SGHRS and YFSETQ. The CDR3 nucleotides read TGCGCCAGCAGCTTGTACGGCCAAGAGACCCAGTACTTC. It specifies CASSLYGQETQYF.

This chain uses TRBV28 with TRBJ2-1, with 7 bases identical to TRBD2. Unmatched junction bases numbered 8, after V lost 5 bases and J lost 1 base. The CDR3 length is 16 residues. Germline CDR1 MDHEN, CDR2 SYDVKM. CDR3 sequence (DNA): TGTGCCAGCAGTCATCCCCCGGGACTATCCTACAATGAGCAGTTCTTC. Translating it yields CASSHPPGLSYNEQFF. The whole variable domain, filled in from reference TRBV28 and TRBJ2-1, reads DVKVTQSSRYLVKRTGEKVFLECVQDMDHENMFWYRQDPGLGLRLIYFSYDVKMKEKGDIPEGYSVSREKKERFSLILESASTNQTSMYLCASSHPPGLSYNEQFFGPGTRLTVL.

The chain combines TRBV6-5 with TRBJ2-7; TRBD2 agrees at 8 bases. The length of the CDR3 is 15 residues. V dropped 4 bases and J dropped 1; count of bases not matched to a gene: 6. Germline values: CDR1 MNHEY, CDR2 SVGAGI. CDR3 loop: CASSFAGGGSYEQYF. The CDR3 nucleotides are TGTGCCAGCAGTTTTGCGGGAGGTGGGTCCTACGAGCAGTACTTC.

The chain recombines TRBV7-2 with TRBJ2-3; 7 bases match TRBD2. The CDR3 covers 16 residues. From germline, CDR1 is SGHTA and CDR2 FQGNSA. Losses at the gene ends were 1 base for V and 3 bases for J; bases not matched to a gene: 7. For the CDR3, the DNA is TGTGCCAGCAGCTTAGATAGGTGGGAGGGGACAGATACGCAGTATTTT. This encodes CASSLDRWEGTDTQYF.

The chain has TRBV19 and TRBJ2-2; possibly TRBD2 for D (5 bases). Per the germline V gene, CDR1 is LNHDA and CDR2 is SQIVND (reference sequence). With 3 bases removed from V and 0 bases from J, the gap between germline ends came to 8 bases. CDR3 size: 15 residues. The CDR3 nucleotides read TGTGCCAGTAGTATGAGGGCGACGAACACCGGGGAGCTGTTTTTT. It codes for CASSMRATNTGELFF.

The chain couples TRBV28 to TRBJ2-1; 8 bases match TRBD2. J lost 5 bases, V lost 3 bases, and 9 bases had no gene match. The CDR3 loop spans 16 amino acids. Germline loops: CDR1 MDHEN, CDR2 SYDVKM. CDR3 sequence reads: CASSFDLAGSHNEQFF. DNA for the CDR3: TGTGCCAGCAGTTTTGACCTAGCGGGTTCCCACAATGAGCAGTTCTTC.

The V call is TRBV5-8, the J call TRBJ1-5, with D possibly being TRBD1 (6 bases). Germline lookup yields CDR1 SGHTS and CDR2 YDEGEE. This CDR3 has 19 residues. V lost 2 bases and J 4 bases, leaving 25 bases between the germline ends. The CDR3 sequence is CASSFLYSNTGTRNQPQHF. CDR3 nucleotide sequence: TGTGCCAGCAGCTTTCTATACTCGAATACTGGGACACGGAATCAGCCCCAGCATTTT.

In its sample, this clone was seen a few times. The genes are TRBV18 and TRBJ1-1; the D gene is possibly TRBD1 (6 bases). V was clipped by 1 base and J by 3 bases, with 12 bases between them. This CDR3 region has 15 residues. Germline V gene sequence: CDR1 KGHSH, CDR2 LQKENI. The CDR3 protein is CASSPQLGADTEAFF. The CDR3 region has the DNA TGTGCCAGCTCACCACAACTGGGGGCAGACACTGAAGCTTTCTTT. Variable domain in full (rest from reference TRBV18 and TRBJ1-1): NAGVMQNPRHLVRRRGQEARLRCSPMKGHSHVYWYRQLPEEGLKFMVYLQKENIIDESGMPKERFSAEFPKEGPSILRIQQVVRGDSAAYFCASSPQLGADTEAFFGQGTRLTVV.